The entry that follows covers one T cell receptor beta chain sequence. The antigen is unknown. Sequencing of DNA taken from cultured CD4+ T cells relied on the Oncomine TCR Beta short-read assay. The genomic DNA was obtained from cultured CD4+ T cells by extraction with the QIAamp micro DNA kit. TCRdb called the PCR reads again in MiXCR, with one record for every CDR3 protein. This sample carries around 19,000 distinct CDR3 sequences, around 58% of them seen once, and the ten largest clones take roughly 9.4%. The data were taken from a study of vaccination and CD4 T cells after COVID-19. Study results and caveats: SARS-CoV-2-reactive clonotype medians increased from around 21 to 38, not significantly.

CDR1 is MNHEY, CDR2 SVGEGT, per germline. This CDR3 has 15 amino acids. The V end was cut by 7 bases, the J end by 6 bases, with 18 bases between. Treatment here: roughly nine-day PBMC culture with coronavirus spike peptide pools or control peptides (ViraFEST assay). The clonotype originates from a human donor who had recovered from COVID-19. Input material: CD4+ T cells from blood, cultured in vitro. V gene TRBV6-2 or TRBV6-3 combines with J gene TRBJ2-2, with a possible D match to TRBD1 (6 bases). CDR3 nucleotide sequence: TGTGCCAGCAACCTTTCAGGGGAAACGGCCGGGGAGCTGTTTTTT. Its translation is CASNLSGETAGELFF.